This T cell receptor beta chain emerged from a study of cytomegalovirus exposure and HLA in healthy donors. The germline CDR1 and CDR2 sequences are SGHAT and FQNNGV. The V and J ends lost 5 bases and 4 bases, in that order; junction bases with no gene match: 11. CDR3 length: 17 residues. The study ran its PCR with 60 Vbeta and 13 Jbeta primers. Using immunoSEQ multiplex PCR, the repertoire was profiled, and TCRdb retains in-frame clones only, with some absent. There are about 88,000 clones in the sample, with approximately 6% held by the top ten. The rearrangement links TRBV11-2 to TRBJ2-1; 10 positions agree with TRBD1. The receptor comes from a girl aged 10 to 17 in good health and CMV-seropositive. The sample consisted of PBMCs. CDR3 loop: CASSLPQGQGTYNEQFF. The DNA for the CDR3 is TGTGCCAGCAGCCTACCCCAGGGACAGGGGACGTACAATGAGCAGTTCTTC.